The present entry profiles one T cell receptor (beta chain) with its context. The target antigen is unknown. This record comes from a study of cytomegalovirus exposure and HLA in healthy donors. Study results and limitations: The authors listed some 160 TCR beta chains as cytomegalovirus-associated. For cytomegalovirus status, the classifier reportedly gave diagnoses with high specificity and sensitivity. According to a subsequent analysis, TCR clusters from the first cohort were inclined to appear together in the roughly 130 validation repertoires.

The donors were part of the validation cohort of 120 subjects. That cohort was separate from the first cohort, which comprised 500 to 850 subjects. The CDR3 contains 13 residues. Germline CDR1 is MDHEN and CDR2 is SYDVKM. V was trimmed by 7 bases and J by 7 bases, leaving 17 bases between them. The method was immunoSEQ multiplex PCR; TCRdb's version includes in-frame clones alone and lacks a portion of them. The table has 73,000 or so clones, approximately 94% seen once. Source material: PBMCs. The TCR comes from a woman aged 18-29 years in good health and CMV-seropositive. V usage is TRBV28 and J usage is TRBJ2-7; possibly TRBD2 for D (5 bases). The CDR3 sequence is CASTQQRAEEQYF. The CDR3 DNA reads as TGTGCCAGCACCCAACAGAGGGCCGAGGAGCAGTACTTC. Drawing the rest from reference TRBV28 and TRBJ2-7, the complete variable domain is DVKVTQSSRYLVKRTGEKVFLECVQDMDHENMFWYRQDPGLGLRLIYFSYDVKMKEKGDIPEGYSVSREKKERFSLILESASTNQTSMYLCASTQQRAEEQYFGPGTRLTVT.